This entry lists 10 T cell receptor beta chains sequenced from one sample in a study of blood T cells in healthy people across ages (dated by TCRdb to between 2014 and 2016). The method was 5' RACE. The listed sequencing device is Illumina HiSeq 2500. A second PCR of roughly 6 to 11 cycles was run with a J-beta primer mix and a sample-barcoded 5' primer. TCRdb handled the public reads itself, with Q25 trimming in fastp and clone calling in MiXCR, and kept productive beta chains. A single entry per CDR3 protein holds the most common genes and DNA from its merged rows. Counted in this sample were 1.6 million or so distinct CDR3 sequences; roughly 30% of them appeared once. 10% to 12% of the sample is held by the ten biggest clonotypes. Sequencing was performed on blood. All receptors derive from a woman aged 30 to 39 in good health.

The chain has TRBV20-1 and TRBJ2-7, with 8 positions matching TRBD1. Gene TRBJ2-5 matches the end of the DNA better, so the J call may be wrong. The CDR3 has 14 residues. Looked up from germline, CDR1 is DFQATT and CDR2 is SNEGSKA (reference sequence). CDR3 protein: CSAWAGQERETQYF. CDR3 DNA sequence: TGCAGTGCTTGGGCGGGACAGGAGCGGGAGACCCAGTACTTC.

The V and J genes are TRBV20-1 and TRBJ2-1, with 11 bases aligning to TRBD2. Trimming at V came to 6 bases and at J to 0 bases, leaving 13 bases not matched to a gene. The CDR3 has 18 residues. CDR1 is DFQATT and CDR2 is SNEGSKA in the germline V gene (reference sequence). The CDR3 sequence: CSANPGGLAESSYNEQFF. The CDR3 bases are TGCAGTGCCAATCCCGGGGGACTAGCGGAAAGCTCCTACAATGAGCAGTTCTTC.

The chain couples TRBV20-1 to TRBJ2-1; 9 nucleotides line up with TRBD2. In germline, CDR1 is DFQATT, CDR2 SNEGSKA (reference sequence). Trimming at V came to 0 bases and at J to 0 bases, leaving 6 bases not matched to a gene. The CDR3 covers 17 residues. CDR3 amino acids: CSARDRAGGSSYNEQFF. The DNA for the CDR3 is TGCAGTGCTAGAGATAGGGCGGGAGGGAGCTCCTACAATGAGCAGTTCTTC.

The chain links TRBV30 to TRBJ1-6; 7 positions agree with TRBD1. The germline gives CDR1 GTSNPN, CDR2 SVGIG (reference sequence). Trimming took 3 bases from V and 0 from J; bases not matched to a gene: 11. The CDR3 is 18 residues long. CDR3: CAWSSDRSLSSYNSPLHF. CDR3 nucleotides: TGTGCCTGGAGCTCGGACAGGTCCTTGAGCTCCTATAATTCACCCCTCCACTTT.

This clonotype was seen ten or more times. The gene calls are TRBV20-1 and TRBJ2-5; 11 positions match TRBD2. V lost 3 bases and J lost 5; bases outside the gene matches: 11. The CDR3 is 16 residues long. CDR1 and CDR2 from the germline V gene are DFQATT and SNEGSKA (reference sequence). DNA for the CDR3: TGCAGTGCTAGCCCCAGGCTAGCGGGGGGCGGGGAGACCCAGTACTTC. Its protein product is CSASPRLAGGGETQYF.

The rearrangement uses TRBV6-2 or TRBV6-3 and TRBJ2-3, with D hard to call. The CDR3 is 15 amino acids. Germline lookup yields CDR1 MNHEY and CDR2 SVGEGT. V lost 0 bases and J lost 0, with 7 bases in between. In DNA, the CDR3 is TGTGCCAGCAGTTACTCGATTGCCAGCACAGATACGCAGTATTTT. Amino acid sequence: CASSYSIASTDTQYF.

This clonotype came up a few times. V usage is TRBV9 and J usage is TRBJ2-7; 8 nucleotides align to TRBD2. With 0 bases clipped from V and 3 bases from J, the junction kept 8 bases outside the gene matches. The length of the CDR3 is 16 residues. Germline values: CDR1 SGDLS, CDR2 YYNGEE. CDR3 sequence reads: CASSVGDGGGGYEQYF. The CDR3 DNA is TGTGCCAGCAGCGTAGGGGACGGGGGGGGCGGCTACGAGCAGTACTTC.

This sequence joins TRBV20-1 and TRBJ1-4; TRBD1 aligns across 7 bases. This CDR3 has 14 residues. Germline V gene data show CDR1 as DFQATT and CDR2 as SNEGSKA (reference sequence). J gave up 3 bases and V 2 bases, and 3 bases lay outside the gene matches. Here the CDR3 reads CSARYRGSNEKLFF. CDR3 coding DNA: TGCAGTGCTAGATACAGGGGTTCTAATGAAAAACTGTTTTTT.

CDR3 protein: CVGGQGAETQYF. The CDR3 DNA follows: TGTGTCGGTGGACAGGGCGCGGAGACCCAGTACTTC. The chain carries TRBV5-4 and TRBJ2-5, with 8 bases matching TRBD1. The CDR3 has 12 residues. CDR1 and CDR2 (germline): SGHNT, YYREEE (reference sequence).

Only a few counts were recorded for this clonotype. The CDR3, as DNA: TGCAGCGCCAGGAGGGATCTAGAGCCCCAGCATTTT. It specifies CSARRDLEPQHF. The gene calls are TRBV29-1 and TRBJ1-5; no clear D. From germline, CDR1 is SQVTM and CDR2 ANQGSEA. Trimming removed 7 bases at V and 8 bases at J, with 15 bases between. The CDR3 is made up of 12 amino acids.